The clone carrying this TCR beta chain was found many times. Each CDR3 protein is one row after TCRdb ran MiXCR on the 5' RACE reads. Altogether tens of thousands of distinct CDR3 sequences are present, around 6.3% being singletons, with the ten largest covering about 5.5%. The sample is drawn from a study of early T cells in non-severe SARS-CoV-2 infection. About the study: The chains were unpaired, and the sequenced material was bulk RNA from unsorted whole blood.

V was cut by 7 bases and J by 2 bases, with 12 bases left in between. CDR1 and CDR2 from the germline V gene are SEHNR and FQNEAQ (reference sequence). The CDR3 is 13 residues long. The gene calls are TRBV7-9 and TRBJ2-7, with D perhaps matching TRBD2 (5 bases). The receptor's source is an adult who was a healthcare worker with PCR-confirmed SARS-CoV-2 infection or an uninfected control (not recorded which). The sequencing input was whole blood. CDR3 in DNA: TGTGCCAGCACAATAGACGGGACCTACGAGCAGTACTTC. It translates to CASTIDGTYEQYF.